This entry concerns a single T cell receptor (beta chain). Its antigen is not identified. Via MiXCR, TCRdb re-called the reads, giving one row per CDR3 protein. The profile covers roughly 730,000 distinct CDR3 sequences, with around a third appearing a single time and 18% taken by the ten largest. The V and J ends lost 1 base and 4 bases respectively, with 11 bases between them. This CDR3 has 14 residues. Germline loops: CDR1 SGHRS, CDR2 YFSETQ. These data come from a study of T cell repertoires in cytomegalovirus infection. Turning to the study itself: Recently described HLA-C-restricted plus well-studied HLA-B-restricted CMV epitopes were used. Indications of both CMV infection and matching HLA type were provided by public TCR beta signatures.

The study, taken as a whole, reports: Summed frequency of shared TCR beta families picked out CMV carriers who also had the relevant HLA. HLA-C-restricted, CMV-specific TCR beta clonotypes were dominant ex vivo.

The chain joins TRBV5-1 to TRBJ1-2; TRBD1 is a possible D gene (5 bases). This sequence originates from a human donor in good health (CMV status not recorded). Some clones in this sample may be carry-over from other donors' samples. The source material was cultured PBMCs, sampled from culture after CMV antigen stimulation. The CDR3 bases are TGCGCCAGCAGCTTGAGGGGCGGGATCTATGGCTACACCTTC. Translation gives CASSLRGGIYGYTF.